This T cell receptor (beta chain) came from a study of a mutant IDH1 vaccine in newly diagnosed glioma. Study context: Either 4-6 weeks after radiotherapy alone or alongside temozolomide, vaccination was begun.

Regarding time point: week 47, end of study. Doses comprised 300 ug of mutant IDH1 20-mer peptide each, plus topical imiquimod. On this clone itself: The antigen remains undetermined.

Clones were sequenced by immunoSEQ multiplex PCR, and TCRdb holds only the in-frame ones, with some missing. The sample lists 30,000 to 40,000 clones, around 87% occurring once. The CDR3 extends over 14 amino acids. Germline values: CDR1 SNHLY, CDR2 FYNNEI. V shed 7 bases, J shed 7 bases, and the junction held 7 bases outside the gene matches. Sequencing used PBMCs, obtained from a glioma patient whose treatment included an IDH1 peptide vaccine. J is TRBJ2-2 and V is TRBV2; TRBD1 matches at 9 bases. The sequence was obtained from a woman between 25 and 40 years old with glioma. The CDR3 loop is CASTLDRGGGELFF. The CDR3 bases are TGTGCCAGCACCCTGGACAGGGGAGGCGGGGAGCTGTTTTTT.